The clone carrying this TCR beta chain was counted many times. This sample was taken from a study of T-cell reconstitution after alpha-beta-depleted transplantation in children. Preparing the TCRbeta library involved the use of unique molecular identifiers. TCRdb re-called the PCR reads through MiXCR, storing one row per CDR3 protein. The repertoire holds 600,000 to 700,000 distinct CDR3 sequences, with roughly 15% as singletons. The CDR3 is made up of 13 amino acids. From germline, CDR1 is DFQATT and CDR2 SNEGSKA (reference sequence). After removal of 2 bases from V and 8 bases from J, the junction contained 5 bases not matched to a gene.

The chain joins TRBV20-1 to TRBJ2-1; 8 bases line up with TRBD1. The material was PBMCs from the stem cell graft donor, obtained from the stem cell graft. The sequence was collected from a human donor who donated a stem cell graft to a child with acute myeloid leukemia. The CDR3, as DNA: TGCAGTGCTAGACAGGGGGCGACCTATGAGCAGTTCTTC. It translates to CSARQGATYEQFF.